The 2 T cell receptor beta chains below come from one sample, sequenced in a study of technical replicates of blood from a few donors. Clones were read by immunoSEQ multiplex PCR, and TCRdb kept only the in-frame ones, dropping some. The sample carries about 89,000 clones, approximately 93% recorded once. Sequenced: T cells isolated from PBMCs. The receptor source for this set is a human donor in good health.

This chain links TRBV14 with TRBJ2-1; D not resolved. V dropped 7 bases and J dropped 9 bases, with 10 bases sitting between them. CDR3 length: 11 amino acids. Germline V gene sequence: CDR1 SGHDN, CDR2 FVKESK. In nucleotides, the CDR3 is TGTGCCAGCACGTCGTCTCGTGAGCAGTTCTTC. It yields the protein CASTSSREQFF.

This chain connects TRBV7-6 to TRBJ2-7; D is unclear. The germline gives CDR1 SGHVS, CDR2 FNYEAQ. This CDR3 is built from 13 residues. Trimming removed 3 bases from V and 10 bases from J, with 16 bases in between. CDR3 loop: CASSFMERLDQYF. The CDR3 DNA follows: TGTGCCAGCAGCTTCATGGAAAGGCTAGATCAGTACTTC.